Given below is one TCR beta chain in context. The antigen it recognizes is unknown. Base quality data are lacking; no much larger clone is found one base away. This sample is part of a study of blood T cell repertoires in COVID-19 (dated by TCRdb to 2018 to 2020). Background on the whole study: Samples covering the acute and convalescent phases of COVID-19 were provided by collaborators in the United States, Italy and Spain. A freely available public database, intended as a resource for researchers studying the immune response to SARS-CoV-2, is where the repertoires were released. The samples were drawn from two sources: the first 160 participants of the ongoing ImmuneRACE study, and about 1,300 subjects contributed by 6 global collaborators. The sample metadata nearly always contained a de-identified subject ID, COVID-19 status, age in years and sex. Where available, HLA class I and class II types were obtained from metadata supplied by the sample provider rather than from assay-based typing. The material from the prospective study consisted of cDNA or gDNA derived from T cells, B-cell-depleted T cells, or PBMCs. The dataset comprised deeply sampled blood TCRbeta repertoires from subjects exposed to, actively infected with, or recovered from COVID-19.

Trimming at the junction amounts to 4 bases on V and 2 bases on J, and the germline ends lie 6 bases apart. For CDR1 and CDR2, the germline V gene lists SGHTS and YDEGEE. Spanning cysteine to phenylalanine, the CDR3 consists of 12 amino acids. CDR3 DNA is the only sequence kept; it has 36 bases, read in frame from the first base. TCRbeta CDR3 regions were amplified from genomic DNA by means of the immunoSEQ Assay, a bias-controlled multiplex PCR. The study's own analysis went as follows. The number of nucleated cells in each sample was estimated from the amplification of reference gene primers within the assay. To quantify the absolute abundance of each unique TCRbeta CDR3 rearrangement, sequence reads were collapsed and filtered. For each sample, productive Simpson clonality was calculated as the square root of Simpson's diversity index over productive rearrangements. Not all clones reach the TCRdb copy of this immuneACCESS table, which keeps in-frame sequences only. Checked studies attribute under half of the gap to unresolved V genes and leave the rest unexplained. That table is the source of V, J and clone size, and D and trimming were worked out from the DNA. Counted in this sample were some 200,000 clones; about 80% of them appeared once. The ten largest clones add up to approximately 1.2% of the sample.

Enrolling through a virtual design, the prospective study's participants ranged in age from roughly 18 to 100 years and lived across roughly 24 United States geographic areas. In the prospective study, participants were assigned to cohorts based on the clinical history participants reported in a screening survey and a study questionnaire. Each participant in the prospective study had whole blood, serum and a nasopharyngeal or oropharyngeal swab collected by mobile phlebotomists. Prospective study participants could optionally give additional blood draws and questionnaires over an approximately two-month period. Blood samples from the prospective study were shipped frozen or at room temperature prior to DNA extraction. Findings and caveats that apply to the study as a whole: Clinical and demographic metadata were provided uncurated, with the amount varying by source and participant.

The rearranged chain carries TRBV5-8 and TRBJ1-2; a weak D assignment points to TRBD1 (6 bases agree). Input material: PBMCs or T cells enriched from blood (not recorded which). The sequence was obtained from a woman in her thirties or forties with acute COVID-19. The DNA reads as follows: TGTGCCAGCAGCACAGGGAACTATGGCTACACCTTC. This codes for CASSTGNYGYTF.